The rows below give T cell receptor beta chains drawn from one sample of a study of Graves' ophthalmopathy and Graves' hyperthyroidism. TCRdb reprocessed the multiplex PCR reads with MiXCR, giving one entry per CDR3 protein. The table includes roughly 420,000 distinct CDR3 sequences, more than 20% detected once. The sequencing sample was made of peripheral blood. These receptors originate from a woman aged 18 to 35 with stable Graves' hyperthyroidism. Each CDR3 is given with its conserved first and last residue. Each record gives: J gene, V gene, D gene, clone size, CDR3 protein, CDR3 DNA. D genes are given only for firm matches. Expanded clones are given a class, and other clones once, few, many or no size at all.

>TRBJ2-4|TRBV7-9|TRBD1|NA
CASSATGDRNIKYF
TGTGCCAGCAGCGCCACAGGGGATCGAAACATTAAGTACTTC
>TRBJ1-1|TRBV6-5|NA|many
CASSYRQEAFF
TGTGCCAGCAGTTACCGACAGGAAGCTTTCTTT
>TRBJ2-6|TRBV15|NA|NA
CATSPKGPEGANVLTF
TGTGCCACCAGTCCCAAGGGGCCGGAAGGGGCCAACGTCCTGACTTTC
>TRBJ2-7|TRBV19|NA|many
CASSIVREQPPYEQYF
TGTGCCAGTAGTATAGTCCGGGAACAACCTCCCTACGAGCAGTACTTC
>TRBJ2-5|TRBV6-1|TRBD1|NA
CASSSMAGGQETQYF
TGTGCCAGCAGCTCCATGGCAGGGGGCCAAGAGACCCAGTACTTC
>TRBJ1-5|TRBV6-1|TRBD1|many
CASGSRDRGLNQPQHF
TGTGCCAGCGGATCCCGGGACAGGGGGCTTAATCAGCCCCAGCATTTT
>TRBJ1-1|TRBV3-1|NA|few
CASSQGWGSEAFF
TGTGCCAGCAGCCAAGGGTGGGGCTCTGAAGCTTTCTTT
>TRBJ1-2|TRBV4-1|TRBD1|few
CSSSQTGGDGYTF
TGCTCCAGCAGCCAAACAGGGGGCGACGGCTACACCTTC
>TRBJ2-2|TRBV19|TRBD2|NA
CASSGGAGANTGELFF
TGTGCCAGTAGCGGGGGGGCGGGAGCTAACACCGGGGAGCTGTTTTTT
>TRBJ1-5|TRBV28|NA|NA
CASSLLVDRGGDSNQPQHF
TGTGCCAGCAGCTTGCTTGTAGACAGAGGAGGGGATAGCAATCAGCCCCAGCATTTT
>TRBJ2-7|TRBV4-3|TRBD1|many
CASSQRTGGFSYEQYF
TGCGCCAGCAGCCAGAGGACAGGGGGGTTTTCCTACGAGCAGTACTTC
>TRBJ2-7|TRBV18|NA|NA
CASSPPNLGREQYF
TGTGCCAGCTCACCACCAAATCTGGGTCGTGAGCAGTACTTC
>TRBJ1-2|TRBV30|NA|NA
CAWSPHRTAATYGYTF
TGTGCCTGGAGTCCCCATAGGACGGCCGCTACCTATGGCTACACCTTC
>TRBJ2-7|TRBV25-1|NA|many
CASSEPTTDYEQYF
TGTGCCAGCAGTGAGCCGACAACTGACTACGAGCAGTACTTC
>TRBJ2-5|TRBV5-5|TRBD2|many
CASSLGGRIQETQYF
TGTGCCAGCAGCTTGGGCGGGAGGATCCAAGAGACCCAGTACTTC
>TRBJ2-7|TRBV7-8|NA|many
CASSPLNLGQYF
TGTGCCAGCAGCCCCCTCAACTTGGGGCAGTACTTC
>TRBJ2-7|TRBV10-3|TRBD2|many
CATTSGSPYEQYF
TGTGCCACAACTAGCGGGAGCCCCTACGAGCAGTACTTC
>TRBJ2-7|TRBV3-1|TRBD2|many
CASSALPGGSYEQYF
TGTGCCAGCAGTGCGTTGCCGGGAGGTAGCTACGAGCAGTACTTC
>TRBJ2-7|TRBV11-2|NA|many
CASSLDQNEQYF
TGTGCCAGCAGCTTAGATCAAAACGAGCAGTACTTC
>TRBJ1-5|TRBV19|TRBD1|many
CASHDRVGQPQHF
TGTGCCAGCCACGACAGGGTAGGACAGCCCCAGCATTTT
>TRBJ2-3|TRBV30|NA|many
CAMDRAGGDTQYF
TGTGCTATGGACAGGGCGGGAGGGGATACGCAGTATTTT
>TRBJ1-2|TRBV20-1|NA|many
CSASPVEVNGYTF
TGCAGTGCTAGTCCCGTGGAGGTAAATGGCTACACCTTC
>TRBJ1-1|TRBV5-1|NA|many
CASSFYSVNTEAFF
TGCGCCAGCAGCTTTTACAGCGTGAACACTGAAGCTTTCTTT
>TRBJ2-5|TRBV6-5|NA|once
CASSYLSVGTQYF
TGTGCCAGCAGTTACTTAAGCGTAGGGACCCAGTACTTC
>TRBJ1-5|TRBV20-1|NA|many
CSARDGGVTQPQHF
TGCAGTGCTAGAGATGGAGGGGTGACTCAGCCCCAGCATTTT
>TRBJ2-5|TRBV24-1|NA|many
CATSDTSASTQETQYF
TGTGCCACCAGTGATACCTCGGCTAGCACCCAAGAGACCCAGTACTTC
>TRBJ2-5|TRBV12-3/TRBV12-4|TRBD2|many
CASSLGGNRPFQYF
TGTGCCAGCAGTTTGGGGGGGAACAGACCCTTCCAGTACTTC
>TRBJ1-1|TRBV28|NA|many
CASRKRGNTEAFF
TGTGCCAGCAGAAAAAGGGGGAACACTGAAGCTTTCTTT
>TRBJ2-7|TRBV30|NA|many
CALEPSKFSSPASYEQYF
TGTGCCTTGGAACCTAGCAAGTTCTCGTCGCCAGCTTCCTACGAGCAGTACTTC
>TRBJ1-2|TRBV2|TRBD1|NA
CASSTGGDYGYTF
TGTGCCAGCAGCACAGGGGGCGACTATGGCTACACCTTC
>TRBJ2-5|TRBV11-2|TRBD1|NA
CASSLQGTGVETQYF
TGTGCCAGCAGCTTACAAGGGACAGGGGTAGAGACCCAGTACTTC
>TRBJ1-1|TRBV4-1|TRBD1|few
CASSQGDRVNTEAFF
TGCGCCAGCAGCCAGGGGGACAGGGTTAACACTGAAGCTTTCTTT
>TRBJ1-5|TRBV24-1|TRBD1|many
CASSETAGTGWSNQPQHF
TGTGCCTCCAGTGAGACGGCCGGGACAGGGTGGAGCAATCAGCCCCAGCATTTT
>TRBJ2-7|TRBV2|NA|many
CASTVDNLSYEQYF
TGTGCCAGCACTGTGGACAACCTCAGCTACGAGCAGTACTTC
>TRBJ2-7|TRBV5-5|TRBD1|many
CASSLAKGAGYEQYF
TGTGCCAGCAGCTTGGCCAAGGGGGCTGGCTACGAGCAGTACTTC
>TRBJ2-7|TRBV18|TRBD1|few
CASSPEVIPDRAHEQYF
TGTGCCAGCTCACCAGAGGTAATTCCCGACAGGGCCCACGAGCAGTACTTC
>TRBJ2-7|TRBV11-2|NA|many
CASSLGSGEQYF
TGTGCCAGCAGCTTAGGCTCTGGCGAGCAGTACTTC
>TRBJ1-5|TRBV7-8|NA|many
CASSSVRGFQPQHF
TGTGCCAGCAGCTCAGTGAGAGGGTTTCAGCCCCAGCATTTT
>TRBJ1-2|TRBV19|TRBD1|many
CASNDRGRTYGYTF
TGTGCCAGTAACGACAGGGGCCGGACCTATGGCTACACCTTC
>TRBJ1-5|TRBV27|NA|NA
CASIGGRGQPQHF
TGTGCCAGCATAGGGGGACGCGGTCAGCCCCAGCATTTT
>TRBJ1-2|TRBV29-1|TRBD1|NA
CSVEARQGFGYTF
TGCAGCGTTGAAGCCAGACAGGGATTCGGCTACACCTTC
>TRBJ1-1|TRBV4-2|NA|NA
CASSQGGYITEAFF
TGTGCCAGCAGCCAAGGGGGATATATCACTGAAGCTTTCTTT
>TRBJ2-7|TRBV4-1|NA|many
CASSQLGLDEQYF
TGCGCCAGCAGCCAACTGGGCCTTGACGAGCAGTACTTC
>TRBJ2-7|TRBV4-2|TRBD1|NA
CASSQDRPPGQGGYEQYF
TGTGCCAGCAGCCAAGATAGGCCTCCGGGACAGGGGGGTTACGAGCAGTACTTC
>TRBJ2-5|TRBV6-1|TRBD2|NA
CASRPAGGFWAQYF
TGTGCCAGCAGACCAGCGGGGGGGTTTTGGGCCCAGTACTTC
>TRBJ2-5|TRBV12-3/TRBV12-4|NA|NA
CASSQESREETQYF
TGTGCCAGCAGCCAAGAGTCAAGGGAGGAGACCCAGTACTTC
>TRBJ1-3|TRBV30|NA|few
CAWNRGNTIYF
TGTGCCTGGAACAGGGGAAACACCATATATTTT
>TRBJ2-5|TRBV13|TRBD1|few
CASSDRTGAETQYF
TGTGCCAGCAGCGACCGGACAGGGGCGGAGACCCAGTACTTC
>TRBJ2-7|TRBV19|NA|many
CASSMRRGSSYEQYF
TGTGCCAGTAGTATGAGGCGCGGTAGCTCCTACGAGCAGTACTTC
>TRBJ2-7|TRBV12-3/TRBV12-4|TRBD2|many
CASSRRLAGTSYEQYF
TGTGCCAGCAGCCGCCGGCTAGCGGGTACATCCTACGAGCAGTACTTC